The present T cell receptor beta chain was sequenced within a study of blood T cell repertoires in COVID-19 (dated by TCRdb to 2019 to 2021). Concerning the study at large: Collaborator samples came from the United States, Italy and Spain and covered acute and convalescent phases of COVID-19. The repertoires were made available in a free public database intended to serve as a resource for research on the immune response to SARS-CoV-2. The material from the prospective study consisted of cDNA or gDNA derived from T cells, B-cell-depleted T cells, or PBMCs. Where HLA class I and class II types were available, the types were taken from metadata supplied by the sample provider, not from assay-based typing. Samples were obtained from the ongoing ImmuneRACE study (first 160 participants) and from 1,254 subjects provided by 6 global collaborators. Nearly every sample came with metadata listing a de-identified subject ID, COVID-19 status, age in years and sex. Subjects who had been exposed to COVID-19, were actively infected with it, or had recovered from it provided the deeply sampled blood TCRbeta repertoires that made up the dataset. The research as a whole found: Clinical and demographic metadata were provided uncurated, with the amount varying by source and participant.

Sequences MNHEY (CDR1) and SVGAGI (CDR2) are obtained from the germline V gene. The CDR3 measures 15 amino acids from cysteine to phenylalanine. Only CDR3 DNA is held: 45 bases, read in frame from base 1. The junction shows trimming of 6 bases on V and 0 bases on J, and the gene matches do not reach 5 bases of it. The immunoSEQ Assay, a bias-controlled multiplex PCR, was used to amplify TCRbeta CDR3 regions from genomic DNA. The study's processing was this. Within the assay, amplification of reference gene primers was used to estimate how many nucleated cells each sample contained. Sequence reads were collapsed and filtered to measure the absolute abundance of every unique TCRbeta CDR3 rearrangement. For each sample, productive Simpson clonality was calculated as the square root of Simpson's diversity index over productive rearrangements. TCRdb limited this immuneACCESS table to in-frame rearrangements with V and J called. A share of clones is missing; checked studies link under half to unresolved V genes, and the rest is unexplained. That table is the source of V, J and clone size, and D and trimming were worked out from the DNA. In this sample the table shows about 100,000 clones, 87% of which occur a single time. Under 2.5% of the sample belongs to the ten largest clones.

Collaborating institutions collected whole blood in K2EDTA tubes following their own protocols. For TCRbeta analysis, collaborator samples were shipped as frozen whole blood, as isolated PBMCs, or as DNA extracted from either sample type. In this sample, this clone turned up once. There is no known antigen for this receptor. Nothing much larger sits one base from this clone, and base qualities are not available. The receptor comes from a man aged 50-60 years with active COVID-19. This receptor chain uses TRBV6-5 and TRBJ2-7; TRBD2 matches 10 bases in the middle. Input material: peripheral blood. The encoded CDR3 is CASSHSGGTSYEQYF. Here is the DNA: TGTGCCAGCAGCCATAGCGGGGGGACCTCCTACGAGCAGTACTTC.